Listed below are T cell receptor beta chains from one sample, sequenced in a study of response to subunit inactivated influenza vaccine. MiXCR, applied by TCRdb to the RT-PCR reads, yields one record per CDR3 protein. The sample has about 310,000 distinct CDR3 sequences; about 20% are singletons. Sample: PBMCs from blood, taken less than 22 months after vaccination. The origin of the receptors is a man aged 50 to 69 who received an inactivated influenza vaccine. Both conserved end residues are part of each CDR3. D genes are given only for firm matches. Size is omitted from some rows. Given values are once, few, many or a class for expanded clones.

TRBD1,.,TRBV12-3/TRBV12-4,TRBJ1-6,CASSGTEYSPLHF,TGTGCCAGCTCCGGGACAGAATATTCACCCCTCCACTTT
.,many,TRBV12-3/TRBV12-4,TRBJ1-1,CASSLRGTNTEAFF,TGTGCCAGCAGTTTGAGGGGAACGAACACTGAAGCTTTCTTT
.,few,TRBV24-1,TRBJ2-3,CATSDYDSHTQYF,TGTGCCACCAGTGACTACGACAGCCATACGCAGTATTTT
.,.,TRBV5-1,TRBJ1-3,CASSLEPGTISGNTIYF,TGCGCCAGCAGCTTGGAGCCAGGGACTATATCTGGAAACACCATATATTTT
TRBD2,.,TRBV7-9,TRBJ2-1,CASWGGVYNEQFF,TGTGCCAGCTGGGGAGGGGTCTACAATGAGCAGTTCTTC
TRBD1,.,TRBV19,TRBJ1-5,CASSIKTGGQPQHF,TGTGCCAGTAGTATAAAGACAGGGGGTCAGCCCCAGCATTTT
TRBD2,.,TRBV29-1,TRBJ2-1,CSSGLAGGRGEQFF,TGCAGCTCTGGACTAGCGGGGGGGAGAGGTGAGCAGTTCTTC
TRBD1,.,TRBV7-9,TRBJ1-4,CASSPPGTGNEKLFF,TGTGCCAGCAGCCCCCCCGGGACAGGGAATGAAAAACTGTTTTTT
TRBD1,few,TRBV20-1,TRBJ1-5,CSATPTGGRSNQPQHF,TGCAGTGCTACCCCTACAGGGGGCAGGAGCAATCAGCCCCAGCATTTT
TRBD1,many,TRBV7-9,TRBJ1-6,CASSTGGNSPLHF,TGTGCCAGCAGCACAGGGGGCAATTCACCCCTCCACTTT
.,.,TRBV7-2,TRBJ2-3,CASSLMAEGRDTQYF,TGTGCCAGCAGCTTAATGGCGGAGGGGCGGGATACGCAGTATTTT
TRBD1,.,TRBV5-1,TRBJ1-2,CASSAQDRGDYGYTF,TGCGCCAGCAGCGCTCAGGACAGGGGCGACTATGGCTACACCTTC
.,few,TRBV7-8,TRBJ2-7,CASSLARGPGYEQYF,TGTGCCAGCAGCTTAGCGCGCGGGCCCGGTTACGAGCAGTACTTC
TRBD2,many,TRBV10-3,TRBJ2-5,CAISEATSGGQETQYF,TGTGCCATCAGTGAGGCGACTAGCGGGGGTCAAGAGACCCAGTACTTC
.,few,TRBV5-6,TRBJ1-1,CASSLGQSSTEAFF,TGTGCCAGCAGCTTGGGACAGTCGAGCACTGAAGCTTTCTTT
.,few,TRBV4-3,TRBJ1-2,CASSQEPRTRGGYTF,TGCGCCAGCAGCCAAGAACCCAGGACGAGAGGTGGCTACACCTTC
.,few,TRBV11-2,TRBJ1-4,CASSQSPADEKLFF,TGTGCCAGCAGCCAAAGCCCGGCGGATGAAAAACTGTTTTTT
TRBD1,few,TRBV4-2,TRBJ1-1,CASSQGPGQGVTEAFF,TGTGCCAGCAGCCAGGGTCCGGGACAGGGTGTCACTGAAGCTTTCTTT
.,.,TRBV20-1,TRBJ1-5,CSVRRYSNQPQHF,TGCAGTGTACGTCGATATAGCAATCAGCCCCAGCATTTT
.,.,TRBV20-1,TRBJ1-4,CSATRDRTTNEKLFF,TGCAGTGCTACCCGGGACCGTACAACTAATGAAAAACTGTTTTTT
.,few,TRBV19,TRBJ2-1,CASRRGPGNEQFF,TGTGCCAGTAGGCGAGGGCCGGGTAATGAGCAGTTCTTC
.,few,TRBV21-1,TRBJ2-7,CASSKGRTGDYEQYF,TGTGCCAGCAGCAAAGGGCGGACAGGAGACTACGAGCAGTACTTC
.,.,TRBV25-1,TRBJ2-1,CASSEWRGDNEQFF,TGTGCCAGCAGTGAATGGAGGGGAGACAATGAGCAGTTCTTC
.,.,TRBV5-4,TRBJ1-2,CASSTRLRANYGYTF,TGTGCCAGCAGCACACGTCTCCGAGCTAACTATGGCTACACCTTC
.,many,TRBV6-9,TRBJ1-3,CASSRGGLGNTIYF,TGTGCCAGCAGTCGGGGGGGATTGGGAAACACCATATATTTT
TRBD1,.,TRBV6-2/TRBV6-3,TRBJ1-5,CASSDPGQGSNQPQHF,TGTGCCAGCAGTGATCCGGGACAGGGTAGCAATCAGCCCCAGCATTTT
TRBD1,many,TRBV5-1,TRBJ1-4,CASSSPGQANEKLFF,TGCGCCAGCAGCTCTCCGGGACAGGCTAATGAAAAACTGTTTTTT
TRBD1,few,TRBV29-1,TRBJ1-2,CSEKGAQGYTF,TGCAGCGAGAAGGGGGCGCAGGGCTACACCTTC
TRBD1,few,TRBV28,TRBJ1-4,CASSPPGGGRTNEKLFF,TGTGCCAGCAGCCCCCCAGGGGGGGGGAGAACTAATGAAAAACTGTTTTTT
.,few,TRBV12-3/TRBV12-4,TRBJ1-6,CASSSGPGGATNNSPLHF,TGTGCCAGCAGTTCGGGGCCGGGGGGGGCCACGAATAATTCACCCCTCCACTTT
.,.,TRBV11-2,TRBJ2-1,CASKGPRYNEQFF,TGTGCCAGCAAGGGACCTCGCTACAATGAGCAGTTCTTC
TRBD1,many,TRBV10-3,TRBJ1-5,CAIRGDSPNQPQHF,TGTGCCATCAGGGGGGACAGCCCAAATCAGCCCCAGCATTTT
.,.,TRBV20-1,TRBJ2-1,CSAKGGGLRSYNEQFF,TGCAGTGCTAAAGGGGGGGGGCTGAGGTCCTACAATGAGCAGTTCTTC
.,few,TRBV2,TRBJ2-2,CASSVRQVTNTGELFF,TGTGCCAGCAGTGTTCGTCAGGTTACTAACACCGGGGAGCTGTTTTTT
.,.,TRBV4-3,TRBJ1-5,CASSQDGVNQPQHF,TGCGCCAGCAGCCAAGATGGGGTAAACCAGCCCCAGCATTTT
.,.,TRBV11-2,TRBJ1-6,CASSPRQAGNSPLHF,TGTGCCAGCAGCCCCCGACAGGCGGGGAATTCACCCCTCCACTTT
.,few,TRBV13,TRBJ2-4,CASSLQGMGNIQYF,TGTGCCAGCAGCTTACAGGGGATGGGAAACATTCAGTACTTC
.,.,TRBV20-1,TRBJ1-1,CSATGHMNTEAFF,TGCAGTGCTACAGGCCACATGAACACTGAAGCTTTCTTT
.,.,TRBV29-1,TRBJ2-7,CSVEEGVSYEQYF,TGCAGCGTTGAAGAAGGGGTTTCTTACGAGCAGTACTTC
.,few,TRBV6-1,TRBJ1-1,CASRSQNTEAFF,TGTGCCAGCAGATCACAGAACACTGAAGCTTTCTTT
TRBD1,few,TRBV20-1,TRBJ1-5,CSASTGGGQPQHF,TGCAGTGCTAGTACAGGGGGTGGACAGCCCCAGCATTTT
.,.,TRBV2,TRBJ1-1,CASRREGGTEAFF,TGTGCCAGCAGGAGGGAGGGGGGCACTGAAGCTTTCTTT
.,few,TRBV6-6,TRBJ1-1,CASSYSAEAEAFF,TGTGCCAGCAGTTACTCAGCCGAAGCTGAAGCTTTCTTT
.,.,TRBV4-1,TRBJ1-4,CASSLDRNNEKLFF,TGCGCCAGCAGCCTCGACAGGAATAATGAAAAACTGTTTTTT
TRBD1,.,TRBV5-1,TRBJ1-1,CASSMGRGLSTEAFF,TGCGCCAGCAGCATGGGCAGGGGGCTCAGCACTGAAGCTTTCTTT
.,.,TRBV7-2,TRBJ1-2,CASSLVQGSHYGYTF,TGTGCCAGCAGCTTAGTGCAGGGGTCCCACTATGGCTACACCTTC
.,.,TRBV4-1,TRBJ1-2,CASSQNWGGDYTF,TGCGCCAGCAGCCAGAATTGGGGGGGGGACTACACCTTC
.,.,TRBV7-2,TRBJ2-3,CASSFGTRDTQYF,TGTGCCAGCAGCTTCGGGACTCGGGATACGCAGTATTTT
.,many,TRBV12-3/TRBV12-4,TRBJ1-1,CASVWGLNTEAFF,TGTGCCAGCGTTTGGGGGTTAAACACTGAAGCTTTCTTT
.,.,TRBV5-1,TRBJ1-1,CASSTDREAFF,TGCGCCAGCAGCACGGACCGTGAAGCTTTCTTT
.,.,TRBV20-1,TRBJ2-1,CSARDLTKSSYNEQFF,TGCAGTGCTAGAGATTTAACTAAGAGCTCCTACAATGAGCAGTTCTTC
.,.,TRBV29-1,TRBJ2-5,CSARDLQETQYF,TGCAGCGCCAGGGATTTACAAGAGACCCAGTACTTC